The 9 T cell receptor beta chains in this list originate from one sample, sequenced in a study of vaccination and CD4 T cells after COVID-19. These receptors are not linked to any known antigen. The treatment is: roughly ten-day PBMC culture with coronavirus spike peptide pools or control peptides (ViraFEST assay). The study sequenced cultured CD4+ T cell DNA using the Oncomine TCR Beta short-read assay. Via MiXCR, TCRdb re-called the PCR reads, giving one row per CDR3 protein. The sample has around 19,000 distinct CDR3 sequences; about two fifths are singletons. Sequenced material: CD4+ T cells from blood, cultured in vitro. The receptors were sampled from a human donor who had recovered from COVID-19.

The V and J genes are TRBV5-1 and TRBJ1-2; D is ambiguous. Germline assignment: CDR1 SGHRS and CDR2 YFSETQ. V lost 0 bases to trimming and J lost 0 bases, with 6 bases between them. The CDR3 contains 14 residues. The CDR3 bases are TGCGCCAGCAGCTTGGGGAAAGCTAACTATGGCTACACCTTC. Translated, it gives CASSLGKANYGYTF.

J is TRBJ1-2 and V is TRBV10-3, with D possibly matching TRBD1 (5 bases). The CDR3 is 12 residues long. Germline V gives CDR1 ENHRY, CDR2 SYGVKD. Trimming left V 2 bases short and J 8 bases short, with 9 bases between. CDR3 sequence: CAISEGASGYTF. The CDR3 DNA sequence: TGTGCCATCAGTGAGGGGGCCAGCGGCTACACCTTC.

The chain has TRBV6-1 and TRBJ1-3; possible D gene TRBD1, 6 bases. The CDR3 sequence is 14 residues long. Germline-derived CDR1 and CDR2 are MNHNS and SASEGT. Trimming shortened V by 7 bases and J by 3 bases, and 13 bases separated the two germline ends. CDR3 residues: CASIPQGFGNTIYF. The DNA for the CDR3 is TGTGCCAGCATTCCCCAGGGGTTTGGAAACACCATATATTTT.

The V gene is TRBV7-2, the J gene TRBJ1-5; 11 positions agree with TRBD1. CDR3 size: 19 residues. Germline trimming cut 1 base from V and 2 bases from J; bases unmatched to any gene: 10. Germline CDR1 is SGHTA and CDR2 is FQGNSA. CDR3 sequence: CASSLVWRGQGGGNQPQHF. The CDR3 DNA sequence: TGTGCCAGCAGCTTAGTGTGGCGGGGACAGGGGGGTGGCAATCAGCCCCAGCATTTT.

This clonotype was detected a few times. The rearrangement joins TRBV20-1 to TRBJ2-1; D might be TRBD1 or TRBD2, each matching 5 bases. V was shortened by 3 bases and J by 0 bases, with 9 bases between the two germline ends. Germline lookup yields CDR1 DFQATT and CDR2 SNEGSKA (reference sequence). The CDR3 extends over 14 amino acids. CDR3 nucleotide sequence: TGCAGTGCTAGGCCAGGGAGCTCCTACAATGAGCAGTTCTTC. Translated: CSARPGSSYNEQFF.

The chain combines TRBV10-3 with TRBJ2-7; 8 bases match TRBD1. Germline V CDR1 and CDR2: ENHRY, SYGVKD. The CDR3 covers 17 residues. Germline trimming cut 4 bases from V and 3 bases from J; bases unmatched to any gene: 14. CDR3 in DNA: TGTGCCATCAGTGGGTCTGAGGGGACAGGAGGGGACTACGAGCAGTACTTC. Translated: CAISGSEGTGGDYEQYF.

The V gene is TRBV11-2, the J gene TRBJ1-3; D ambiguous. The V end lost 8 bases, the J end lost 4 bases, and 6 bases lay between the germline ends. Germline assignment: CDR1 SGHAT and CDR2 FQNNGV. The CDR3 has 11 amino acids. The CDR3 protein is CASRLGNTIYF. In DNA form, the CDR3 reads TGTGCCAGCCGTCTAGGAAACACCATATATTTT. Filled out from reference TRBV11-2 and TRBJ1-3, the complete variable domain reads EAGVAQSPRYKIIEKRQSVAFWCNPISGHATLYWYQQILGQGPKLLIQFQNNGVVDDSQLPKDRFSAERLKGVDSTLKIQPAKLEDSAVYLCASRLGNTIYFGEGSWLTVV.

This clonotype turned up a few times. This chain's CDR3 is CSSGTSGTDTQYF. For the CDR3, the DNA is TGCAGCAGCGGGACTAGCGGCACAGATACGCAGTATTTT. The rearrangement links TRBV20-1 to TRBJ2-3; 10 bases are shared with TRBD2. CDR1 and CDR2 (germline): DFQATT, SNEGSKA (reference sequence). The length of the CDR3 is 13 residues.

This chain links TRBV18 with TRBJ2-5, with a tentative D call TRBD1 (7 bases). From germline, CDR1 is KGHSH and CDR2 LQKENI. The CDR3 runs to 15 residues. Trimming shortened V by 4 bases and J by 2 bases, and 14 bases separated the two germline ends. The CDR3 nucleotides read TGTGCCAGCTCACGAGCCAGGGGGAGGCAAGAGACCCAGTACTTC. The encoded protein is CASSRARGRQETQYF.